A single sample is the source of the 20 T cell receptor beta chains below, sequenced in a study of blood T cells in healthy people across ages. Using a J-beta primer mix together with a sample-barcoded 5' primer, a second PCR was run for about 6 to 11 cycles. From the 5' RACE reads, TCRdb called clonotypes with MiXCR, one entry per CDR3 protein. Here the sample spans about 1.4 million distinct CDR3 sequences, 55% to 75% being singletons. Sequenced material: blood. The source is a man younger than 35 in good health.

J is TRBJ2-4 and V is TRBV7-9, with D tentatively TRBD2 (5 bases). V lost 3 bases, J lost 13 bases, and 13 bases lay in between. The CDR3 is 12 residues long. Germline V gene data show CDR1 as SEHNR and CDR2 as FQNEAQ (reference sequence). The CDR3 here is CASSFDYGEQYF. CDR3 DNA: TGTGCCAGCAGCTTTGACTACGGGGAGCAGTACTTC.

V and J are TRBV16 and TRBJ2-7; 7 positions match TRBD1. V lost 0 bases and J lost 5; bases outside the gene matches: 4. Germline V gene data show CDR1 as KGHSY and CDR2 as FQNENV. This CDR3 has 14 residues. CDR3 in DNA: TGTGCCAGCAGCCAATCACAGGGGACACACGAGCAGTACTTC. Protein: CASSQSQGTHEQYF.

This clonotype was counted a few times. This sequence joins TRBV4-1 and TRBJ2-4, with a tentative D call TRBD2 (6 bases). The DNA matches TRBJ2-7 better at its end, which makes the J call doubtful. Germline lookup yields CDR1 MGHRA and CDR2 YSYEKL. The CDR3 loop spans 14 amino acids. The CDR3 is CASSQLSGDYEQYF. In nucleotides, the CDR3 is TGCGCCAGCAGCCAACTCTCGGGGGACTACGAGCAGTACTTC.

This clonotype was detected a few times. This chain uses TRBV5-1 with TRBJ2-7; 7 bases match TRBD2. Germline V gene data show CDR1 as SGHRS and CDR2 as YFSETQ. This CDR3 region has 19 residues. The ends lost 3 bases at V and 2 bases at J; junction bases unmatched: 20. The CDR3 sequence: CASSSRTRSVTPRAYEQYF. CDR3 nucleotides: TGCGCCAGCAGCTCGAGGACTAGATCGGTGACCCCGCGCGCCTACGAGCAGTACTTC.

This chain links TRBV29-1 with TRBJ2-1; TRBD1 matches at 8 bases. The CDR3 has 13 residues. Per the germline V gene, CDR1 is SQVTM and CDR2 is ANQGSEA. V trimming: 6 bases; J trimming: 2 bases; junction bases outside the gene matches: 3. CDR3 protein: CSVKQGAYNEQFF. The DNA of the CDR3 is TGCAGCGTCAAACAGGGGGCCTACAATGAGCAGTTCTTC.

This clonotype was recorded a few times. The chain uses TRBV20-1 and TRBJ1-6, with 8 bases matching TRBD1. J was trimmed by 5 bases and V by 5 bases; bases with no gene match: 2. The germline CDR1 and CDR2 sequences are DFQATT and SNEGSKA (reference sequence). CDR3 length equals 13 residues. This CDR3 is CSAWTGNNSPLHF. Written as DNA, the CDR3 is TGCAGTGCTTGGACAGGGAATAATTCACCCCTCCACTTT.

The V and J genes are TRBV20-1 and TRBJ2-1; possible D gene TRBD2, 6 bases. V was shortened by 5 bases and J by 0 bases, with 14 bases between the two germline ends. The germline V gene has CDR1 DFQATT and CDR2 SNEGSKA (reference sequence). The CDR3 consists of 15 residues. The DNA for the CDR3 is TGCAGTGCTGGATATAGCGGCAGCTCCTACAATGAGCAGTTCTTC. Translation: CSAGYSGSSYNEQFF.

The CDR3 DNA is TGTGCCAGCAGTTTTGGAGGGGGCGCCTATAATTCACCCCTCCACTTT. Translation: CASSFGGGAYNSPLHF. The rearrangement links TRBV12-3 or TRBV12-4 to TRBJ1-6; 7 nucleotides align to TRBD1. Unmatched junction bases numbered 4, after V lost 3 bases and J lost 2 bases. This CDR3 has 16 residues.

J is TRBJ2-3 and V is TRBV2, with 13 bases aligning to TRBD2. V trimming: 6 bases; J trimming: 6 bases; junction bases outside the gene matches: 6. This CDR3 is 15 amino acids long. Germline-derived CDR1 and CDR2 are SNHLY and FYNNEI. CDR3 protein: CASSPRTSGSDTQYF. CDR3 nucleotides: TGTGCCAGCAGCCCCCGGACTAGCGGGAGTGATACGCAGTATTTT. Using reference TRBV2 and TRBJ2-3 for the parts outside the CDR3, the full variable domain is EPEVTQTPSHQVTQMGQEVILRCVPISNHLYFYWYRQILGQKVEFLVSFYNNEISEKSEIFDDQFSVERPDGSNFTLKIRSTKLEDSAMYFCASSPRTSGSDTQYFGPGTRLTVL.

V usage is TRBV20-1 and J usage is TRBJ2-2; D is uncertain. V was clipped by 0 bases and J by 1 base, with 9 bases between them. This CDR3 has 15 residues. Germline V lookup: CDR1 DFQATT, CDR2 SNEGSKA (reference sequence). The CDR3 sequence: CSARDPGRNTGELFF. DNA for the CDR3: TGCAGTGCTAGAGATCCCGGACGGAACACCGGGGAGCTGTTTTTT.

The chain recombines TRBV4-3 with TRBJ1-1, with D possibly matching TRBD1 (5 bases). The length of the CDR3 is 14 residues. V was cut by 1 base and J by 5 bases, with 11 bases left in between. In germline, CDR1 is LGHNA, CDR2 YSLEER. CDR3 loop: CASSQVKSGTEAFF. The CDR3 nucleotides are TGCGCCAGCAGCCAAGTTAAATCAGGGACTGAAGCTTTCTTT.

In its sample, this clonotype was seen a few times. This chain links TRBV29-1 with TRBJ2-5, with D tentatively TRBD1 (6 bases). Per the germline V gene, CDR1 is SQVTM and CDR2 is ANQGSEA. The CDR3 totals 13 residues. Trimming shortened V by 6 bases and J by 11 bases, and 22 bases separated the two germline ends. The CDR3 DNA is TGCAGCGTGCAGGACAGTCTTGACTCCGGGCAGTACTTC. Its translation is CSVQDSLDSGQYF.

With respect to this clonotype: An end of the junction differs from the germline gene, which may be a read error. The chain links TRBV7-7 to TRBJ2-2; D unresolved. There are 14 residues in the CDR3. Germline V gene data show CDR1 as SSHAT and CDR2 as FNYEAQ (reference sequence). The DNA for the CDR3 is TGTGCTAGCAGCTTAGAACATTTAACCGGGGAGCTGTTTTTT. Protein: CASSLEHLTGELFF.

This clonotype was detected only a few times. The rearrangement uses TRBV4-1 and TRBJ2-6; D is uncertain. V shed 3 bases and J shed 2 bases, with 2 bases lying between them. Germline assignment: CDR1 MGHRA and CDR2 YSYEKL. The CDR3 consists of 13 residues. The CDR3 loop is CASSHTGANVLTF. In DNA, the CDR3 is TGCGCCAGCAGCCACACTGGGGCCAACGTCCTGACTTTC.

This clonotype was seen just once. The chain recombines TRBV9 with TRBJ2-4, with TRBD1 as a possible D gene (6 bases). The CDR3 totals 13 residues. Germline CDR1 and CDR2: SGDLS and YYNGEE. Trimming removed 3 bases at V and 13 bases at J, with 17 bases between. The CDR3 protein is CASSGAQGYKQYF. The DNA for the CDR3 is TGTGCCAGCAGCGGAGCACAGGGCTACAAGCAGTACTTC.

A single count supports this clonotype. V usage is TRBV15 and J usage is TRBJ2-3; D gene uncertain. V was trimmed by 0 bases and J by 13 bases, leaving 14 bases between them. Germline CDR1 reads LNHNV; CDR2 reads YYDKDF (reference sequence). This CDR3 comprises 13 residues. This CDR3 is CATSRDRLGSEYF. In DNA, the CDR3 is TGTGCCACCAGCAGAGATCGTCTGGGGTCTGAGTATTTT.

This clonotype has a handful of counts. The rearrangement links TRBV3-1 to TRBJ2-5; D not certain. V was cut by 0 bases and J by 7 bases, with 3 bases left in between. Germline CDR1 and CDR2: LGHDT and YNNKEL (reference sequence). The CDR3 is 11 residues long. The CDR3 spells CASSQDSTQYF. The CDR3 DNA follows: TGTGCCAGCAGCCAAGATTCGACCCAGTACTTC.

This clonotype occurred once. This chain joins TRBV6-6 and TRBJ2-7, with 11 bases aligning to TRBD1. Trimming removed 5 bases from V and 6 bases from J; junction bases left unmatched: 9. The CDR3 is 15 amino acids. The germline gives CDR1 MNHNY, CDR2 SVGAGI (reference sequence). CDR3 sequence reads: CASSTHPGQGGEQYF. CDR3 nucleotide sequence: TGTGCCAGCAGTACCCACCCGGGACAGGGGGGCGAGCAGTACTTC.

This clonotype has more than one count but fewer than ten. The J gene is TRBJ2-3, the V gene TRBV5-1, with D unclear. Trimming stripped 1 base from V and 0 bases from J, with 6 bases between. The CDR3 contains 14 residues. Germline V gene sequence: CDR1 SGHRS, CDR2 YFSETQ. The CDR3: CASSLLSSTDTQYF. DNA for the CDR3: TGCGCCAGCAGCTTGCTGTCTAGCACAGATACGCAGTATTTT.

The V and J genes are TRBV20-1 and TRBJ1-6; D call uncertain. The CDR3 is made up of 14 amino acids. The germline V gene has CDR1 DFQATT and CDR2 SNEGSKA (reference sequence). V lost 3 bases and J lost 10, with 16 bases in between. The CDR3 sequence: CSARGGLLRSPLHF. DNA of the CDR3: TGCAGTGCTAGGGGCGGATTGCTGAGGTCACCCCTCCACTTT.